The sequence of this TCR beta chain was determined in a study of cytomegalovirus exposure and HLA in healthy donors. With 60 Vbeta and 13 Jbeta primers, the PCR was carried out. This table comes from immunoSEQ multiplex PCR, and its TCRdb copy is limited to in-frame clones, with some not included. The repertoire holds 100,000 to 150,000 clones, with around 72% as singletons. V lost 4 bases to trimming and J lost 7 bases; unmatched junction nucleotides: 9. This CDR3 contains 16 residues. Germline V gene sequence: CDR1 SGHNT, CDR2 YYREEE (reference sequence). This TCR derives from a man aged 45-65 years in good health and CMV-seropositive. Sequenced input: PBMCs. The chain is built from TRBV5-4 and TRBJ2-1; 12 bases align to TRBD2. The CDR3 sequence: CASSPQGLAGTNEQFF. CDR3 DNA sequence: TGTGCCAGCAGCCCCCAGGGACTAGCGGGTACGAATGAGCAGTTCTTC.